Detailed here is one TCR beta chain. Antigen specificity is unknown. Vbeta (60) and Jbeta (13) primers were used in the PCR. Profiled with immunoSEQ multiplex PCR; TCRdb holds only in-frame clones, not every one. This table has approximately 130,000 clones, 70% to 85% appearing once. The entry originates in a study of cytomegalovirus exposure and HLA in healthy donors. Background on the study: Roughly 85 million unique TCRs from HLA-typed donors made up an early data release. Findings of the study overall: It was in a later analysis that TCR association rates were seen to vary by HLA locus, highest for DRB1 and lowest for HLA-C. High sensitivity and specificity were reportedly achieved when the classifier diagnosed cytomegalovirus status.

This CDR3 has 17 amino acids. The germline V gene has CDR1 SEHNR and CDR2 FQNEAQ (reference sequence). Trimming cost V 1 base and J 5 bases; bases outside gene matches: 7. Regarding donors, all were healthy bone marrow donors. V and J are TRBV7-9 and TRBJ2-5; the match to TRBD2 covers 13 bases. This TCR derives from a boy between 10 and 17 years old in good health and CMV-seronegative. The sequenced material came from PBMCs. CDR3 coding DNA: TGTGCCAGCAGCTTAGGGGAACTAGCGGGAGGGCTGGAGACCCAGTACTTC. As protein: CASSLGELAGGLETQYF.